The sequence of this T cell receptor (beta chain) was determined in a study of blood T cell repertoires in COVID-19. Study-wide background: Donors in the United States, Italy and Spain gave samples during acute or convalescent COVID-19. Nucleic acid was either cDNA or gDNA, and it came from T cells, B-cell-depleted T cells, or PBMCs.

Original processing notes: How many nucleated cells were present was estimated from reference gene primer amplification. The protocol was immunoSEQ multiplex PCR, while the TCRdb copy is restricted to in-frame clones and leaves out a portion. The D gene and trimming were derived from the DNA, and the V and J assignments and clone size from that table. The table shows fewer than 400,000 clones, with 75% to 90% occurring only once. The ends lost 4 bases at V and 0 bases at J; junction bases unmatched: 11. This CDR3 is built from 17 residues. The germline CDR1 and CDR2 sequences are SGHRS and YFSETQ. This chain connects TRBV5-1 to TRBJ1-2, with 8 bases matching TRBD1. Source material: peripheral blood. This clonotype was sampled from a woman in her 30s with COVID-19, enrolled during active disease. The CDR3 coding sequence is TGCGCCAGCAGCCCCGGACAGGGCACCCTAGCTAACTATGGCTACACCTTC. Translation: CASSPGQGTLANYGYTF.